This entry describes one T cell receptor beta chain. Its antigen is currently unknown. Through a sample-barcoded 5' primer and a J-beta primer mix, a second PCR was run for roughly 6 to 11 cycles. CDR3-containing paired-end reads numbered at least 2.5 million in each sample. TCRdb redid the calling of the 5' RACE reads with MiXCR, one entry per CDR3 protein. The sample carries over a million distinct CDR3 sequences, 35% to 45% recorded once. The CDR3 runs to 15 residues. The V end was cut by 4 bases, the J end by 1 base, with 11 bases between. Per the germline V gene, CDR1 is ENHRY and CDR2 is SYGVKD. This sample is part of a study of blood T cells in healthy people across ages. Regarding the study as a whole: Samples with more naive T cells showed higher observed beta diversity.

Caucasian individuals from Russia who were healthy and aged about 6 to 90 acted as donors. Total RNA amounts of at least 5.5 micrograms were extracted per sample. The TCR was taken from a woman aged 18-29 years in good health. The gene calls are TRBV10-3 and TRBJ2-1, with a possible D match to TRBD2 (6 bases). The sequencing sample was made of blood. CDR3 region: CAISVEGASYNEQFF. The CDR3 DNA reads TGTGCCATCAGTGTGGAGGGAGCGTCCTACAATGAGCAGTTCTTC.